Here is one TCR beta chain with its context. Its antigen is not identified. Amplification used 60 Vbeta primers and 13 Jbeta primers. Method: immunoSEQ multiplex PCR; TCRdb's copy keeps in-frame clones and lacks some. The table includes approximately 100,000 clones, more than 70% detected once. The sample is drawn from a study of cytomegalovirus exposure and HLA in healthy donors. Study-level points and caveats: Researchers reported in a later analysis that common viral pathogens appeared linked to several top clusters.

The CDR3 runs to 15 residues. V lost 7 bases to trimming and J lost 2 bases, with 14 bases between them. Per the germline V gene, CDR1 is MNHEY and CDR2 is SVGAGI. Sequencing was done on a sample of PBMCs. The source of this sequence is a man aged 18 to 30 in good health and CMV-seronegative. V is TRBV6-5 and J is TRBJ2-2; D is perhaps TRBD1 (5 bases). CDR3 in DNA: TGTGCCAGCAACCACAGACAGCGCAACACCGGGGAGCTGTTTTTT. It codes for CASNHRQRNTGELFF.